The subject of this entry is one TCR beta chain. The antigen is not known. The source of the sample is a study of neoadjuvant nivolumab and ipilimumab in lung cancer. Study-level findings and limits: From pretherapy to surgery, tumor richness and clonality rose with dual therapy.

The data were produced by immunoSEQ multiplex PCR, yet TCRdb's version contains in-frame clones alone and is incomplete. Among under 35,000 clones, 90% were seen once, and the ten largest hold around 4.8%. Germline values: CDR1 SGHDN, CDR2 FVKESK. This CDR3 is built from 20 residues. Trimming left V 0 bases short and J 0 bases short, with 22 bases between. The origin of this receptor is an adult with non-small cell lung cancer. The specimen comprised peripheral blood, sampled after neoadjuvant nivolumab, alone or with ipilimumab, at or shortly before surgery. The chain uses TRBV14 and TRBJ2-3, with D perhaps matching TRBD1 (6 bases). DNA of the CDR3: TGTGCCAGCAGCCAAGATTCACTACCCACAGGGTTAACTAGCACAGATACGCAGTATTTT. It codes for CASSQDSLPTGLTSTDTQYF.